This record concerns one TCR beta chain sequence. The antigen is not known. This record comes from a study of cytomegalovirus exposure and HLA in healthy donors. The wider study: Among the approximately 430 donors who were genotyped, about 86% fell in the genetic ancestry cluster that is associated with self-reported Caucasian donors.

The PCR used 60 Vbeta and 13 Jbeta primers. Data came from immunoSEQ multiplex PCR; TCRdb stores just in-frame clones and leaves some out. The sample carries around 61,000 clones, about four fifths recorded once. Study-wide results and caveats: When a later analysis compared HLA-associated TCR beta chains with equally common others, the HLA-associated chains turned out to be more clonally expanded and to have lower generation probabilities.

Germline values: CDR1 SGHNT, CDR2 YENEEA. Trimming removed 2 bases from V and 0 bases from J; junction bases left unmatched: 13. The CDR3 consists of 18 residues. This chain uses TRBV11-3 with TRBJ2-7; 7 bases match TRBD2. Input material: PBMCs. This receptor was identified in a man aged 35-49 years in good health and CMV-seronegative. The CDR3 reads CASSLIPWRGKSSYEQYF. DNA for the CDR3: TGTGCCAGCAGCTTAATTCCCTGGCGGGGGAAGAGCTCCTACGAGCAGTACTTC.